This T cell receptor (beta chain) stems from a study of tissue T cells after allogeneic stem cell transplantation. Germline trimming cut 5 bases from V and 8 bases from J; bases unmatched to any gene: 5. CDR3 length: 13 residues. Germline V gene sequence: CDR1 LGHDT, CDR2 YNNKQL (reference sequence). CDR3 sequences, V/J genes, frequencies and template counts came from survey-depth TCRbeta sequencing. Data came from immunoSEQ multiplex PCR; TCRdb stores just in-frame clones and leaves some out. Of nearly 50,000 clones listed, around 73% are singletons. The study, taken as a whole, reports: This small cohort was clinically heterogeneous, and sampling depth was a limitation. Some tissue clones might be persisting host cells; their alloreactivity or antigen specificity was not determined. TCR repertoires tracked anatomic similarity, regardless of disease or transplant status.

Remarks on this clone: Its antigen is not identified. Mouse gene names and germline throughout. The DNA ends 1 residue before the CDR3 does, and the rest of the CDR3 is filled in from the germline J gene.

The chain has TRBV4 and TRBJ2-5; 9 positions match TRBD1. The source is a pool of C57BL/6 mice in good health. The sample consisted of sorted cells pooled from one or two spleens. The DNA read from the CDR3 is TGTGCCAGCAGCGCGGACAGGGGAGGCACCCAGTAC. Protein: CASSADRGGTQY. The whole CDR3 is CASSADRGGTQYF. The full variable domain, completed using reference TRBV4 and TRBJ2-5, is ETAVFQTPNYHVTQVGNEVSFNCKQTLGHDTMYWYKQDSKKLLKIMFSYNNKQLIVNETVPRRFSPQSSDKAHLNLRIKSVEPEDSAVYLCASSADRGGTQYFGPGTRLLVL.